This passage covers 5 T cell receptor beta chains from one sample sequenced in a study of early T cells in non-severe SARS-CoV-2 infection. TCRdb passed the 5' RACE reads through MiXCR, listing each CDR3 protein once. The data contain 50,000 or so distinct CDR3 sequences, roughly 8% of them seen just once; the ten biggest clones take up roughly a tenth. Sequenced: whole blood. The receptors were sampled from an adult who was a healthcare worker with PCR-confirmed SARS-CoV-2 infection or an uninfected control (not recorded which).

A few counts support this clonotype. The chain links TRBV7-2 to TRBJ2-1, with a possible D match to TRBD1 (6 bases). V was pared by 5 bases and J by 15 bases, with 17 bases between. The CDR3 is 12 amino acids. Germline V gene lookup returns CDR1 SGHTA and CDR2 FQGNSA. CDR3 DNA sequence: TGTGCCAGCAGCGCAAACAGGGCACCCCTGTTCTTC. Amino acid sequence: CASSANRAPLFF.

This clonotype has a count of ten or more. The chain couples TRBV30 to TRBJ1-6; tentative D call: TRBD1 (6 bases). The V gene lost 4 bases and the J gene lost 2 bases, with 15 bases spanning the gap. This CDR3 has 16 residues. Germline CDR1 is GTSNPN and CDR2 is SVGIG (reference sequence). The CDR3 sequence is CAWTTRGGTYNSPLHF. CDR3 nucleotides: TGTGCCTGGACCACTCGGGGGGGCACCTATAATTCACCCCTCCACTTT.

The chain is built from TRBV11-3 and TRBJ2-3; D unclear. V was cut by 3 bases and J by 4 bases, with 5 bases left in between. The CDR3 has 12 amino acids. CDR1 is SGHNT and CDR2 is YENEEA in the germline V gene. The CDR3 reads CASSFSADTQYF. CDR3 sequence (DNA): TGTGCCAGCAGCTTTTCGGCAGATACGCAGTATTTT.

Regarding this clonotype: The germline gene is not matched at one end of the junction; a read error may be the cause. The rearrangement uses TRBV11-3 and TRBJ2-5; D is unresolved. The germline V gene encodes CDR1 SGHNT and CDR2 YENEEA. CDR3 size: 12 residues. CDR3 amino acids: CSSSLDQKTQYF. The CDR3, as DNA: TGTTCCAGCAGCTTAGATCAAAAGACCCAGTACTTC.

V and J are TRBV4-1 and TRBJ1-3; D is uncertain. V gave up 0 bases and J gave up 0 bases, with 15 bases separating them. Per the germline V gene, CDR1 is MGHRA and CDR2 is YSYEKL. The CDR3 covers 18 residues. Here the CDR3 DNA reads TGCGCCAGCAGCCAAGAGTATCCTAGGAGGGCCTCTGGAAACACCATATATTTT. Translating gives CASSQEYPRRASGNTIYF.